The clone carrying this TCR beta chain was found a few times. Antigen specificity is unknown. This sample is drawn from a study of CD8+ T cells in alopecia areata. Study in general: After 6 to 18 months of tofacitinib, follow-up continued 6 months off drug.

The treatment is: oral pan-JAK inhibitor, 5-10 mg twice daily. The study team obtained lesional scalp punch biopsies and peripheral blood from alopecia areata patients. The CDR3 extends over 13 amino acids. From germline, CDR1 is SGHTA and CDR2 FQGNSA. The V end lost 1 base, the J end lost 10 bases, and 11 bases lay between the germline ends. Broader study findings: Having one nonresponder leaves uncertain how baseline CD8+ expansion relates to response.

Investigators isolated RNA and reverse transcribed it into cDNA to act as the sequencing template. Method: immunoSEQ multiplex PCR; TCRdb's copy keeps in-frame clones and lacks some. The data show about 210,000 clones, about 58% seen once. The rearrangement uses TRBV7-2 and TRBJ2-1; maybe TRBD2 (5 bases). The specimen comprised CD4+ T cells sorted from blood, sampled at week 4, from a patient treated with tofacitinib. This TCR was recovered from a human donor with alopecia areata. CDR3 in DNA: TGTGCCAGCAGCTTAGGGACTTTTACAGAGCAGTTCTTC. Translating gives CASSLGTFTEQFF.